The 5 T cell receptor beta chains below come from one sample, sequenced in a study of control samples from healthy donors and cancer patients. The method was immunoSEQ multiplex PCR; TCRdb's version includes in-frame clones alone and lacks a portion of them. The sample includes some 65,000 clones, approximately 84% seen only once; the top ten take 2.5% to 3%. Sequenced: PBMCs. The receptors originated from a woman aged 45-60 years with lung cancer.

This rearrangement joins TRBV24-1 to TRBJ2-2; D gene ambiguous. CDR3 size: 14 residues. Trimming removed 7 bases at V and 1 base at J, with 9 bases between. The germline gives CDR1 KGHDR, CDR2 SFDVKD. Here the CDR3 reads CATSPSRNTGELFF. DNA of the CDR3: TGTGCCACCAGCCCCAGTAGGAACACCGGGGAGCTGTTTTTT.

This clone came up once. The chain recombines TRBV7-9 with TRBJ1-2; D is unresolved. V dropped 5 bases and J dropped 3 bases, with 16 bases sitting between them. The germline CDR1 and CDR2 sequences are SEHNR and FQNEAQ (reference sequence). The CDR3 spans 15 residues. In nucleotides, the CDR3 is TGTGCCAGCAGCCCCCGCGTTGACGGATACTATGGCTACACCTTC. Amino acid sequence: CASSPRVDGYYGYTF.

The genes are TRBV7-2 and TRBJ1-2; 8 positions agree with TRBD1. CDR3 length: 16 residues. V was clipped by 5 bases and J by 4 bases; unmatched bases: 12. Germline CDR1 SGHTA, CDR2 FQGNSA. This chain's CDR3 is CASSPNAGTGGYGYTF. CDR3 coding DNA: TGTGCCAGCAGCCCTAACGCCGGGACAGGTGGCTATGGCTACACCTTC.

V is TRBV11-2 and J is TRBJ2-2, with D perhaps TRBD1 (6 bases). V lost 5 bases to trimming and J lost 2 bases, with 12 bases between them. The germline V gene has CDR1 SGHAT and CDR2 FQNNGV. The CDR3 has 15 amino acids. The CDR3 region is CASSLSDSNTGELFF. DNA of the CDR3: TGTGCCAGCAGCCTCTCGGACAGTAACACCGGGGAGCTGTTTTTT.

The V gene is TRBV30, the J gene TRBJ1-1; tentative D call: TRBD1 (5 bases). Trimming took 1 base from V and 3 from J, leaving 6 bases between them. CDR3 length: 12 amino acids. Germline V gene data show CDR1 as GTSNPN and CDR2 as SVGIG (reference sequence). DNA of the CDR3: TGTGCCTGGAGTGAGGGGTACACTGAAGCTTTCTTT. It specifies CAWSEGYTEAFF.